What follows describes a single TCR beta chain. The sample is drawn from a study of blood T cell repertoires in COVID-19. In the study overall: PBMCs, B-cell-depleted T cells, or T cells provided the cDNA or gDNA that made up the material.

CDR1 and CDR2 (germline): SGHRS, YFSETQ. The germline V and J ends were trimmed by 0 bases and 7 bases, with 13 bases remaining between them. There are 14 residues in the CDR3. Study processing details: Estimation of nucleated cell counts was performed using reference gene primer amplification. TCRdb's copy holds only in-frame clones and misses some; the assay was immunoSEQ multiplex PCR. That table furnishes V, J and clone size, whereas the DNA furnished D and trimming. The sample shows about 88,000 clones, about 88% of them seen only once. The receptor's source is a woman over 75 with acute or convalescent COVID-19. Sequences were obtained from peripheral blood. J is TRBJ2-5 and V is TRBV5-1; maybe TRBD1 (6 bases). The CDR3 DNA reads TGCGCCAGCAGCTTGGACCCAGGGGACGGGACCCAGTACTTC. Translating it yields CASSLDPGDGTQYF.